What follows are 3 T cell receptor beta chains derived from one specimen sequenced in a study of OX40 agonist ivuxolimab in advanced cancers. Sequencing used immunoSEQ multiplex PCR; TCRdb keeps in-frame clones, though not all of them. The sample shows about 28,000 clones, 80% of them seen only once. Source: CD4+ or CD8+ T cells sorted from blood, taken in a trial of the OX40 agonist ivuxolimab. These receptor sequences come from an adult with an advanced solid tumor such as melanoma, head and neck, liver or kidney cancer.

This clone came up once. The gene calls are TRBV29-1 and TRBJ2-1, with D unresolved. Germline loops: CDR1 SQVTM, CDR2 ANQGSEA. The V end was cut by 6 bases, the J end by 4 bases, with 7 bases between. The CDR3 is 11 residues long. This chain's CDR3 is CSVDAYNEQFF. In DNA, the CDR3 is TGCAGCGTCGATGCGTACAATGAGCAGTTCTTC.

In the case of this clone: At one end, the junction sequence differs from germline, possibly due to a read error. The chain joins TRBV30 to TRBJ1-3; D might be TRBD1 (5 bases). Germline CDR1 is GTSNPN and CDR2 is SVGIG (reference sequence). The CDR3 runs to 14 residues. The CDR3 DNA sequence: TGTACCTGGAACCTTCAGGGCTCTGGAAACACCATATATTTT. This gives the protein CTWNLQGSGNTIYF.

The V gene is TRBV2, the J gene TRBJ2-1; perhaps TRBD1 as D (7 bases). Germline CDR1 is SNHLY and CDR2 is FYNNEI. Trimming cost V 6 bases and J 0 bases, with 18 bases left between them. This CDR3 has 17 residues. The CDR3 nucleotides read TGTGCCAGCAGACCGAATTCAGGGGGGAGCTCCTACAATGAGCAGTTCTTC. Amino acids: CASRPNSGGSSYNEQFF.